A single T cell receptor beta chain is shown here with its context. This sample stems from a study of T cell changes during pregnancy in multiple sclerosis. Libraries were prepared by immunoSEQ multiplex PCR; TCRdb keeps only in-frame clonotypes and omits some of them. This table holds more than 55,000 clones, 91% found once. The V gene's germline CDR1 is SGHNT and CDR2 YYREEE (reference sequence). This CDR3 contains 14 residues. The V end was cut by 2 bases, the J end by 3 bases, with 9 bases between. This specimen consisted of peripheral blood, obtained after pregnancy. V and J are TRBV5-4 and TRBJ1-3, with a tentative D call TRBD1 (6 bases). This TCR was sampled from a female donor in good health, enrolled as a control in a pregnancy study. The CDR3 protein is CASSFGDIGNTIYF. CDR3 bases: TGTGCCAGCAGCTTTGGGGACATTGGAAACACCATATATTTT.